Following are 25 T cell receptor beta chains from one sample sequenced in a study of T cell changes during pregnancy in multiple sclerosis. Sequencing was performed with immunoSEQ multiplex PCR; in TCRdb, only in-frame clones are kept and a portion is missing. The sample includes about 59,000 clones, around nine tenths of them seen just once. The sequences come from peripheral blood, collected in the third trimester of pregnancy. The origin of the receptors is a female donor in good health, enrolled as a control in a pregnancy study.

This clone was detected once. The CDR3 DNA sequence: TGTGCCAGCAGTTTCCCGTTCCGGGGACTCGGCTACGAGCAGTACTTC. Protein sequence: CASSFPFRGLGYEQYF. This sequence joins TRBV6-5 and TRBJ2-7; D possibly corresponds to TRBD2 (6 bases). Trimming shortened V by 4 bases and J by 3 bases, and 19 bases separated the two germline ends. Germline CDR1 MNHEY, CDR2 SVGAGI. The CDR3 contains 16 residues.

This chain connects TRBV6-5 to TRBJ1-6; D unresolved. Germline loops: CDR1 MNHEY, CDR2 SVGAGI. The V gene lost 0 bases and the J gene lost 7 bases, with 13 bases spanning the gap. The CDR3 runs 16 residues. The CDR3 nucleotides are TGTGCCAGCAGTTACTCGAAGACACAATCAAATTCACCCCTCCACTTT. Translated: CASSYSKTQSNSPLHF.

The genes are TRBV5-4 and TRBJ2-7; TRBD2 agrees at 8 bases. From germline, CDR1 is SGHNT and CDR2 YYREEE (reference sequence). This CDR3 is 14 amino acids long. Trimming cost V 1 base and J 2 bases; bases outside gene matches: 2. CDR3 residues: CASSLKREPYEQYF. The CDR3 DNA reads TGTGCCAGCAGCTTGAAGCGGGAGCCCTACGAGCAGTACTTC.

The CDR3 is CASSSLSRGIYEQYF. In DNA form, the CDR3 reads TGTGCCAGCAGCTCTCTTAGCAGGGGGATATACGAGCAGTACTTC. The J gene is TRBJ2-7, the V gene TRBV5-6; 7 bases map to TRBD1. With 3 bases clipped from V and 4 bases from J, the junction kept 10 bases outside the gene matches. This CDR3 is 15 amino acids long. Germline V gene sequence: CDR1 SGHDT, CDR2 YYEEEE.

V gene TRBV29-1 combines with J gene TRBJ1-2, with D possibly being TRBD1 (6 bases). V was shortened by 6 bases and J by 5 bases, with 19 bases between the two germline ends. The germline gives CDR1 SQVTM, CDR2 ANQGSEA. The CDR3 has 14 residues. The CDR3 spells CSVGPTGLYYGYTF. CDR3 DNA sequence: TGCAGCGTGGGACCCACAGGGCTCTATTATGGCTACACCTTC. Complete variable domain (other parts from reference TRBV29-1 and TRBJ1-2): SAVISQKPSRDICQRGTSLTIQCQVDSQVTMMFWYRQQPGQSLTLIATANQGSEATYESGFVIDKFPISRPNLTFSTLTVSNMSPEDSSIYLCSVGPTGLYYGYTFGSGTRLTVV.

This rearrangement joins TRBV7-2 to TRBJ2-3; the D is unclear. Germline CDR1 and CDR2: SGHTA and FQGNSA. V lost 3 bases, J lost 0 bases, and 7 bases lay in between. The CDR3 totals 14 residues. In nucleotides, the CDR3 is TGTGCCAGCAGCTTCTCTAGGAGCACAGATACGCAGTATTTT. Protein product: CASSFSRSTDTQYF. The variable domain in full, completed from reference TRBV7-2 and TRBJ2-3, reads GAGVSQSPSNKVTEKGKDVELRCDPISGHTALYWYRQSLGQGLEFLIYFQGNSAPDKSGLPSDRFSAERTGGSVSTLTIQRTQQEDSAVYLCASSFSRSTDTQYFGPGTRLTVL.

The chain has TRBV29-1 and TRBJ2-7, with 10 nucleotides matching TRBD1. CDR1 and CDR2 (germline): SQVTM, ANQGSEA. The CDR3 loop spans 13 amino acids. After removal of 1 base from V and 3 bases from J, the junction contained 0 bases not matched to a gene. CDR3 DNA sequence: TGCAGCGTTGAAGGGACAGGGGGCTACGAGCAGTACTTC. Amino acid sequence: CSVEGTGGYEQYF.

This clone was observed a single time. This chain joins TRBV18 and TRBJ1-5; TRBD1 aligns across 7 bases. V shed 0 bases, J shed 7 bases, and the junction held 6 bases outside the gene matches. The CDR3 is made up of 15 amino acids. Per the germline V gene, CDR1 is KGHSH and CDR2 is LQKENI. Here the CDR3 DNA reads TGTGCCAGCTCACCACCAGGGGGCGCGAGACAGCCCCAGCATTTT. It is translated as CASSPPGGARQPQHF.

This clone was seen just once. The CDR3 DNA reads as TGTGCCAGTAGTATAAGGACTTCTGATACGCAGTATTTT. The encoded protein is CASSIRTSDTQYF. The chain combines TRBV19 with TRBJ2-3, with D possibly being TRBD2 (5 bases). The germline V and J ends were trimmed by 2 bases and 6 bases, with 9 bases remaining between them. The CDR3 is 13 amino acids. Germline assignment: CDR1 LNHDA and CDR2 SQIVND (reference sequence).

A single count supports this clone. The chain carries TRBV7-3 and TRBJ2-2; 10 nucleotides match TRBD2. Trimming at V came to 4 bases and at J to 2 bases, leaving 4 bases not matched to a gene. Germline V gives CDR1 SGHTA, CDR2 FQGTGA. This CDR3 has 16 residues. The DNA of the CDR3 is TGTGCCAGCAGCTACCCTAGCGGGGGAAACACCGGGGAGCTGTTTTTT. This encodes CASSYPSGGNTGELFF.

This clone was seen only a few times. This chain uses TRBV5-1 with TRBJ1-1, with 8 nucleotides matching TRBD1. Germline trimming cut 6 bases from V and 1 base from J; bases unmatched to any gene: 5. CDR3 length: 14 residues. In germline, CDR1 is SGHRS, CDR2 YFSETQ. CDR3 in DNA: TGCGCCAGCATGGGAGACAGGGGGAACACTGAAGCTTTCTTT. Its translation: CASMGDRGNTEAFF.

This chain connects TRBV28 to TRBJ2-7; TRBD2 might be the D (6 bases). Between the trimmed V and J ends, which lost 6 bases and 6 bases, there was a span of 12 bases. CDR1 is MDHEN, CDR2 SYDVKM, per germline. The CDR3 covers 12 residues. The CDR3 nucleotides read TGTGCCAGCAGGCGGACCGGGGGCGAGCAGTACTTC. Protein: CASRRTGGEQYF. The full variable domain, its missing parts supplied by reference TRBV28 and TRBJ2-7, is DVKVTQSSRYLVKRTGEKVFLECVQDMDHENMFWYRQDPGLGLRLIYFSYDVKMKEKGDIPEGYSVSREKKERFSLILESASTNQTSMYLCASRRTGGEQYFGPGTRLTVT.

V gene TRBV28 combines with J gene TRBJ1-2; 8 nucleotides align to TRBD1. The V gene's germline CDR1 is MDHEN and CDR2 SYDVKM. This CDR3 is 16 amino acids long. The junction had 9 bases not matched to a gene; V was cut back by 2 bases and J by 4 bases. CDR3 sequence: CASSLQGTGESYGYTF. In DNA form, the CDR3 reads TGTGCCAGCAGTTTACAGGGGACAGGAGAAAGCTATGGCTACACCTTC.

This clone was observed once. V is TRBV18 and J is TRBJ2-5; TRBD2 matches 15 bases. The CDR3 is 16 amino acids. V shed 5 bases and J 1 base; nucleotides not matched to a gene: 2. CDR1 and CDR2 from the germline V gene are KGHSH and LQKENI. The CDR3, as DNA: TGTGCCAGCTCATCGGGACTAGCGGGAGGCCAAGAGACCCAGTACTTC. It translates to CASSSGLAGGQETQYF.

The gene calls are TRBV4-2 and TRBJ2-1; the match to TRBD2 covers 8 bases. J lost 0 bases, V lost 2 bases, and 9 bases had no gene match. The CDR3 is 18 amino acids. From germline, CDR1 is LGHNA and CDR2 YNFKEQ. The CDR3 region has the DNA TGTGCCAGCAGCCAACAGGTGAGCGGGAGTTACTCCTACAATGAGCAGTTCTTC. Encoded protein: CASSQQVSGSYSYNEQFF.

The J gene is TRBJ1-2, the V gene TRBV6-1; 10 nucleotides align to TRBD1. V lost 5 bases to trimming and J lost 8 bases; unmatched junction nucleotides: 11. The CDR3 totals 15 residues. Germline V gives CDR1 MNHNS, CDR2 SASEGT. CDR3 region: CASSSPGQGVKGYTF. The DNA for the CDR3 is TGTGCCAGCAGTTCCCCCGGACAGGGGGTTAAAGGCTACACCTTC.

This sequence joins TRBV6-1 and TRBJ1-1; possible D gene TRBD1, 5 bases. The ends were cut back, 5 bases at V and 10 bases at J, with 17 bases in the middle. The CDR3 is 13 residues long. The V gene's germline CDR1 is MNHNS and CDR2 SASEGT. The CDR3 reads CASSLGTSGVAFF. The CDR3 DNA is TGTGCCAGCAGTCTAGGGACTTCTGGGGTAGCTTTCTTT.

The sample holds one count of this clone. This chain uses TRBV11-2 with TRBJ1-1; perhaps TRBD1 as D (6 bases). This CDR3 is built from 15 residues. V was shortened by 5 bases and J by 4 bases, with 17 bases between the two germline ends. Germline CDR1 reads SGHAT; CDR2 reads FQNNGV. The CDR3 sequence is CASSPKRAGVTEAFF. In DNA, the CDR3 is TGTGCCAGCAGCCCCAAGAGGGCAGGGGTCACTGAAGCTTTCTTT.

CDR3 sequence (DNA): TGTGCCAGCAGGACTTCTAGCGGGAGTTACAATGAGCAGTTCTTC. Its protein product is CASRTSSGSYNEQFF. This chain links TRBV11-3 with TRBJ2-1; 10 bases match TRBD2. The CDR3 has 15 residues. Trimming removed 6 bases from V and 4 bases from J; junction bases left unmatched: 6. Germline V lookup: CDR1 SGHNT, CDR2 YENEEA.

This chain connects TRBV7-8 to TRBJ1-4; weak D call: TRBD1 (5 bases). The V and J ends lost 2 bases and 8 bases respectively, with 12 bases between them. The CDR3 totals 14 residues. Germline V lookup: CDR1 SGHVS, CDR2 FQNEAQ. The CDR3 nucleotides are TGTGCCAGCAGCTTACAGGGAGGCTACGAAAAACTGTTTTTT. It codes for CASSLQGGYEKLFF. The full variable domain, in which reference TRBV7-8 and TRBJ1-4 provide the parts outside the CDR3, is GAGVSQSPRYKVAKRGQDVALRCDPISGHVSLFWYQQALGQGPEFLTYFQNEAQLDKSGLPSDRFFAERPEGSVSTLKIQRTQQEDSAVYLCASSLQGGYEKLFFGSGTQLSVL.

The chain employs TRBV5-6 and TRBJ1-2; D is possibly TRBD1 (6 bases). The CDR3 totals 14 residues. CDR1 and CDR2 (germline): SGHDT, YYEEEE. V dropped 2 bases and J dropped 1 base, with 9 bases sitting between them. CDR3 amino acids: CASSLQGNNYGYTF. In nucleotides, the CDR3 is TGTGCCAGCAGCTTACAGGGAAATAACTATGGCTACACCTTC.

The chain couples TRBV6-5 to TRBJ2-7; 7 nucleotides align to TRBD2. The V segment lost 7 bases and the J segment 1 base; nucleotides outside the gene matches: 4. CDR1 is MNHEY and CDR2 is SVGAGI in the germline V gene. The CDR3 has 13 amino acids. The CDR3 DNA sequence: TGTGCCAGCAAGAACGGGAGGTCCTACGAGCAGTACTTC. Residues: CASKNGRSYEQYF.

For this clone: The same CDR3 can be traced to other DNA sequences in this sample. The chain's CDR3 is CSASPRDEQYF. In nucleotides, the CDR3 is TGCAGTGCTAGTCCCAGGGACGAGCAGTACTTC. The genes are TRBV20-1 and TRBJ2-7, with TRBD1 as a possible D gene (5 bases). The CDR3 consists of 11 residues. Germline-derived CDR1 and CDR2 are DFQATT and SNEGSKA (reference sequence). V dropped 3 bases and J dropped 5 bases, with 8 bases sitting between them.

CDR3 sequence: CASSPRSFYEQYF. CDR3 coding DNA: TGTGCCAGCAGCCCCCGGTCCTTCTACGAGCAGTACTTC. The rearrangement joins TRBV7-2 to TRBJ2-7, with D hard to call. The V end was cut by 5 bases, the J end by 3 bases, with 11 bases between. CDR1 and CDR2 (germline): SGHTA, FQGNSA. There are 13 residues in the CDR3.

V usage is TRBV29-1 and J usage is TRBJ2-7, with 7 nucleotides matching TRBD1. The CDR3 length is 12 residues. The germline V gene has CDR1 SQVTM and CDR2 ANQGSEA. V shed 7 bases, J shed 3 bases, and the junction held 6 bases outside the gene matches. The DNA for the CDR3 is TGCAGCGCTGGGACAGAATTCTACGAGCAGTACTTC. Protein product: CSAGTEFYEQYF.